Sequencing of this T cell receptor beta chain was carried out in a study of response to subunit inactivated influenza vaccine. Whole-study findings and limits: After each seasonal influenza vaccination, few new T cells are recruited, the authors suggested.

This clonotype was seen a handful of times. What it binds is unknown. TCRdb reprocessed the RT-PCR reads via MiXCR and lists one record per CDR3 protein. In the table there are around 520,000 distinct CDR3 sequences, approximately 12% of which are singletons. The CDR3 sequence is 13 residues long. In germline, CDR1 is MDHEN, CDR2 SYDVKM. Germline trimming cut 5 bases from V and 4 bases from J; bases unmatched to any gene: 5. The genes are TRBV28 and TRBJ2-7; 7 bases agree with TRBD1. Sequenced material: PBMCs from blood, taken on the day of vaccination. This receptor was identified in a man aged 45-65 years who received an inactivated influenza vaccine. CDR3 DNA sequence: TGTGCCAGCAGTCGGGACAGCAATTACGAGCAGTACTTC. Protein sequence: CASSRDSNYEQYF.